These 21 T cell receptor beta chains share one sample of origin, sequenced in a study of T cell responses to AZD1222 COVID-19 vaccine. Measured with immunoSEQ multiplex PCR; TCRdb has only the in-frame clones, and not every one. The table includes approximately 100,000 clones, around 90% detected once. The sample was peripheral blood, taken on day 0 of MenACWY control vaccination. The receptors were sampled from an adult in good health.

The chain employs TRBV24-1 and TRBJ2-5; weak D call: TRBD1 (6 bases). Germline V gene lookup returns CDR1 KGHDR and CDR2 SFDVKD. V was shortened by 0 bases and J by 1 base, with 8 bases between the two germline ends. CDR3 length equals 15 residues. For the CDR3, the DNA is TGTGCCACCAGTGATTTGCTGGACAGCCAAGAGACCCAGTACTTC. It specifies CATSDLLDSQETQYF.

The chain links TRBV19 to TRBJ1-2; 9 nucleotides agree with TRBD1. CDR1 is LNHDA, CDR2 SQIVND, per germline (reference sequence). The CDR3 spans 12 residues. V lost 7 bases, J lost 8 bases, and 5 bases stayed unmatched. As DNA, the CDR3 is TGTGCCAGTAACAGGGGGCGCCAGGGCTACACCTTC. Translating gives CASNRGRQGYTF.

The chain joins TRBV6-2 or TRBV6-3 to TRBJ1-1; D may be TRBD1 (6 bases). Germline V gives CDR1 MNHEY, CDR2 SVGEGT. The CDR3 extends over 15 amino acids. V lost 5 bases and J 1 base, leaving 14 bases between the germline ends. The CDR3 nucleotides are TGTGCCAGCAGTGTACAGGGTCTGGGGAACACTGAAGCTTTCTTT. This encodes CASSVQGLGNTEAFF.

The CDR3 is CATSRGLAGHTGELFF. The CDR3 DNA sequence: TGTGCCACCAGCAGGGGACTAGCGGGACACACCGGGGAGCTGTTTTTT. V and J are TRBV15 and TRBJ2-2, with 13 nucleotides matching TRBD2. CDR1 LNHNV and CDR2 YYDKDF come from the germline V gene (reference sequence). Trimming took 3 bases from V and 3 from J; bases not matched to a gene: 1. CDR3 length equals 16 residues.

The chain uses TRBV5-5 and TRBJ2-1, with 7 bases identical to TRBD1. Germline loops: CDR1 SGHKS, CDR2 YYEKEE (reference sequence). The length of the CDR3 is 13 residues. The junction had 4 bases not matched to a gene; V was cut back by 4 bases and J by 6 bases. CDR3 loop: CASSGDSLNEQFF. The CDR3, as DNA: TGTGCCAGCAGCGGGGACAGCCTCAATGAGCAGTTCTTC.

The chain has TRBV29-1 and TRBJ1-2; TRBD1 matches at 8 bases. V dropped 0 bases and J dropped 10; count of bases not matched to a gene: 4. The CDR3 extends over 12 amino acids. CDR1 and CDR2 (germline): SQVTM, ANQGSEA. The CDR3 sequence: CSVEDVTGAYTF. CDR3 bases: TGCAGCGTTGAAGATGTGACAGGGGCCTACACCTTC.

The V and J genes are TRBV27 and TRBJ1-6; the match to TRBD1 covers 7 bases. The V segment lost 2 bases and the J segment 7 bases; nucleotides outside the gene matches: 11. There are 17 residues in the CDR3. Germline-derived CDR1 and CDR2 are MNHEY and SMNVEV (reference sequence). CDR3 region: CASSLPQGSGRNSPLHF. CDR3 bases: TGTGCCAGCAGTTTACCACAGGGGTCGGGGAGGAATTCACCCCTCCACTTT.

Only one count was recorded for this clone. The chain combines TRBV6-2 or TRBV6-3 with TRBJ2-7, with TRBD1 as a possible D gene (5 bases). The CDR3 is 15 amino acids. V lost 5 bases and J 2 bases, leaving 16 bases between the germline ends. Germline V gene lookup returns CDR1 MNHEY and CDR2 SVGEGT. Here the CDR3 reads CASSDGAAVPYEQYF. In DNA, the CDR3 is TGTGCCAGCAGTGATGGGGCGGCGGTACCCTACGAGCAGTACTTC.

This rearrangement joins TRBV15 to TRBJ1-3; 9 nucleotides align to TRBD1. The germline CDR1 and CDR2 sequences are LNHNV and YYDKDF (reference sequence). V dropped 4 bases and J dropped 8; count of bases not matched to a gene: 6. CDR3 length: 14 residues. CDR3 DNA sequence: TGTGCCACCAGCATGGACAGGGGCCGTGACACCATATATTTT. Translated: CATSMDRGRDTIYF.

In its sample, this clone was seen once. The CDR3 bases are TGTGCCAGCAGCAAAACCGGGACAGCGAACACTGAAGCTTTCTTT. This codes for CASSKTGTANTEAFF. The chain has TRBV7-9 and TRBJ1-1; 7 nucleotides line up with TRBD1. J was trimmed by 1 base and V by 5 bases; bases with no gene match: 7. This CDR3 contains 15 residues. The V gene's germline CDR1 is SEHNR and CDR2 FQNEAQ (reference sequence).

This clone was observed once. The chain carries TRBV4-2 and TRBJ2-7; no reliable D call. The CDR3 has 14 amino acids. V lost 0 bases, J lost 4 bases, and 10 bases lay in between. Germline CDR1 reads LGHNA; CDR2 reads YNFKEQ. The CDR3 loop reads CASSQDRKTYEQYF. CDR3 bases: TGTGCCAGCAGCCAAGACCGCAAGACATACGAGCAGTACTTC.

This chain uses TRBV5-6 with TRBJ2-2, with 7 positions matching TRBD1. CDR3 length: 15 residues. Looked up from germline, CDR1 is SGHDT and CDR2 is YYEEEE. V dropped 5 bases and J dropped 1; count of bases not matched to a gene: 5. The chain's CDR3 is CASSPGQWNTGELFF. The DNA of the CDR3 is TGTGCCAGCAGTCCGGGACAGTGGAACACCGGGGAGCTGTTTTTT.

The CDR3 loop reads CATSRGGNNEQFF. The CDR3 DNA reads TGTGCCACCAGCAGAGGAGGAAACAATGAGCAGTTCTTC. The chain links TRBV15 to TRBJ2-1; D uncertain. V was cut by 1 base and J by 5 bases, with 6 bases left in between. The CDR3 runs to 13 residues. In germline, CDR1 is LNHNV, CDR2 YYDKDF (reference sequence). The full variable domain, completed using reference TRBV15 and TRBJ2-1, is DAMVIQNPRYQVTQFGKPVTLSCSQTLNHNVMYWYQQKSSQAPKLLFHYYDKDFNNEADTPDNFQSRRPNTSFCFLDIRSPGLGDTAMYLCATSRGGNNEQFFGPGTRLTVL.

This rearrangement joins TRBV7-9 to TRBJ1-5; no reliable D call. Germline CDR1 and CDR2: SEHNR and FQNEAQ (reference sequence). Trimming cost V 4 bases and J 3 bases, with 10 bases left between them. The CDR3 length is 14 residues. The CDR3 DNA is TGTGCCAGCAGCTCGGACGGATTCAATCAGCCCCAGCATTTT. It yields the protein CASSSDGFNQPQHF.

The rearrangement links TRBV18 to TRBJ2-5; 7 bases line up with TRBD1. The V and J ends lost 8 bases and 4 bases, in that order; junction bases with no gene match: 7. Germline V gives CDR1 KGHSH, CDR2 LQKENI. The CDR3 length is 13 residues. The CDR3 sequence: CASGRTGAETQYF. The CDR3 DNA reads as TGTGCCAGCGGAAGAACAGGGGCAGAGACCCAGTACTTC.

CDR3 loop: CAISPETVGYTF. The CDR3 DNA reads TGTGCCATCAGTCCTGAGACGGTTGGCTACACCTTC. The V and J genes are TRBV10-3 and TRBJ1-2; D gene ambiguous. The V end lost 5 bases, the J end lost 7 bases, and 11 bases lay between the germline ends. CDR1 ENHRY and CDR2 SYGVKD come from the germline V gene. The CDR3 has 12 amino acids.

The chain's CDR3 is CASSHWSHGYTF. The CDR3 DNA sequence: TGTGCCAGTAGTCACTGGTCTCATGGCTACACCTTC. V usage is TRBV19 and J usage is TRBJ1-2; D is unclear. The CDR3 spans 12 residues. V shed 5 bases and J shed 6 bases, with 10 bases lying between them. Germline CDR1 reads LNHDA; CDR2 reads SQIVND (reference sequence).

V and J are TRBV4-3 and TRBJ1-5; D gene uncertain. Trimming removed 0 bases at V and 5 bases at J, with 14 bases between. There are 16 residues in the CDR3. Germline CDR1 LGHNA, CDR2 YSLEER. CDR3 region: CASSQDLGPGYQPQHF. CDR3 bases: TGCGCCAGCAGCCAAGATTTAGGCCCAGGATATCAGCCCCAGCATTTT.

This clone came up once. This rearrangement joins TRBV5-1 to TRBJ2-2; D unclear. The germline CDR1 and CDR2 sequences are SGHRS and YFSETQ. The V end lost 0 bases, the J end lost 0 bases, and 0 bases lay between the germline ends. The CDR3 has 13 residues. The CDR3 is CASSLANTGELFF. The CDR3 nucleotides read TGCGCCAGCAGCTTGGCGAACACCGGGGAGCTGTTTTTT.

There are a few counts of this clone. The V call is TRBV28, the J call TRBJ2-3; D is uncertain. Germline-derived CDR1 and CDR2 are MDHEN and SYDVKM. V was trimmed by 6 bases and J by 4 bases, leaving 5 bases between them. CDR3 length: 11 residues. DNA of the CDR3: TGTGCCAGCAGCGTGTCAGATACGCAGTATTTT. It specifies CASSVSDTQYF.

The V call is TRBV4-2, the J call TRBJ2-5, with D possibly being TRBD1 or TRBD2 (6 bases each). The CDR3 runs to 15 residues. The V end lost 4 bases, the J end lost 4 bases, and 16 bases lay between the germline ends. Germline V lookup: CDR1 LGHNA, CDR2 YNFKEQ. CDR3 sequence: CASSPGGGQGETQYF. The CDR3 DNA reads TGTGCCAGCAGCCCAGGAGGGGGGCAAGGAGAGACCCAGTACTTC.